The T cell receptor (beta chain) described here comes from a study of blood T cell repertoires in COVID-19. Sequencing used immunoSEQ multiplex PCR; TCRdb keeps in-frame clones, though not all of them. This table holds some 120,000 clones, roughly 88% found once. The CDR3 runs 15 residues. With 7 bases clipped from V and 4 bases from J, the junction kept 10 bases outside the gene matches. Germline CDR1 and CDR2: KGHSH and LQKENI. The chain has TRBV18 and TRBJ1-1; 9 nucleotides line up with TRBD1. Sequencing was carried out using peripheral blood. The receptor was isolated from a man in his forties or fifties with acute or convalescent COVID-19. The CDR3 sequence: CASYSPGTGPTEAFF. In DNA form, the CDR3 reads TGTGCCAGCTACAGTCCCGGGACAGGGCCCACTGAAGCTTTCTTT.